This T cell receptor (beta chain) was recorded in a study of blood T cell repertoires in COVID-19. Study as a whole: COVID-19 samples from acute and convalescent phases originated in the United States, Italy and Spain. Sources were T cells, B-cell-depleted T cells, or PBMCs; the material itself was cDNA or gDNA.

TCRdb's copy holds only in-frame clones and misses some; the assay was immunoSEQ multiplex PCR. The data show about 78,000 clones, more than 60% seen once. The CDR3 sequence is 15 residues long. CDR1 and CDR2 (germline): LNHDA, SQIVND (reference sequence). The V end was cut by 0 bases, the J end by 0 bases, with 6 bases between. The rearrangement links TRBV19 to TRBJ1-5; D is undetermined. The sequenced material came from peripheral blood. The receptor comes from a human donor in a cohort sampled during active COVID-19. CDR3 DNA: TGTGCCAGTAGTATAGACAGGTATAGCAATCAGCCCCAGCATTTT. As protein: CASSIDRYSNQPQHF.